The rows below give T cell receptor beta chains drawn from one sample of a study of cytomegalovirus exposure and HLA in healthy donors. The table came from immunoSEQ multiplex PCR; TCRdb's copy has only in-frame clones and leaves some out. The data hold about 91,000 clones, with less than 70% observed a single time. Material for sequencing was PBMCs. Receptors originate from a human donor in good health. Both conserved end residues are part of each CDR3. The D gene is left open where the match is weak. The listing skips clone size in some rows; elsewhere it reads once, few, many or a size class.

TRBJ1-6,NA,14,TRBV14,NA,CASSQDWHNSPLHF,TGTGCCAGCAGCCAAGATTGGCATAATTCACCCCTCCACTTT
TRBJ2-7,NA,14,TRBV18,NA,CASSPLPYLSEQYF,TGTGCCAGCTCACCACTTCCTTACTTGAGCGAGCAGTACTTC
TRBJ2-1,NA,18,TRBV7-8,TRBD2,CASSISGTSGGRYNEQFF,TGTGCCAGCAGCATCTCCGGGACTAGCGGGGGGCGGTACAATGAGCAGTTCTTC
TRBJ2-7,few,14,TRBV5-4,TRBD1,CASSTGDRGRAQYF,TGTGCCAGCAGCACGGGGGACAGGGGGCGGGCGCAGTACTTC
TRBJ1-5,NA,15,TRBV6-5,NA,CASSYVAGQGQPQHF,TGTGCCAGCAGTTATGTGGCAGGCCAAGGTCAGCCCCAGCATTTT
TRBJ1-1,NA,14,TRBV5-1,NA,CASRLDGRNTEAFF,TGCGCCAGCAGGTTGGACGGGAGAAACACTGAAGCTTTCTTT
TRBJ1-3,NA,16,TRBV19,NA,CASSIAGGTSGNTIYF,TGTGCCAGTAGTATCGCGGGGGGAACCTCTGGAAACACCATATATTTT
TRBJ2-1,NA,11,TRBV20-1,NA,CSVQLVTEQFF,TGCAGTGTTCAGCTAGTGACTGAGCAGTTCTTC
TRBJ1-6,NA,12,TRBV19,NA,CASSYSYSPLHF,TGTGCCAGTAGTTACAGTTATTCACCCCTCCACTTT
TRBJ1-4,NA,13,TRBV6-6,NA,CASSYRGFEKLFF,TGTGCCAGCAGTTACCGGGGTTTTGAAAAACTGTTTTTT
TRBJ2-1,NA,18,TRBV4-1,TRBD1,CASSQPATGGAGPNEQFF,TGCGCCAGCAGCCAACCCGCTACAGGGGGCGCAGGGCCTAATGAGCAGTTCTTC
TRBJ1-1,NA,14,TRBV19,TRBD1,CASSMDRVDAEAFF,TGTGCCAGTAGTATGGACAGGGTCGATGCAGAAGCTTTCTTT
TRBJ2-7,NA,15,TRBV6-5,TRBD1,CATNTRTGGSYEQYF,TGTGCCACCAACACCCGGACAGGGGGCTCTTACGAGCAGTACTTC
TRBJ2-5,NA,14,TRBV18,TRBD1,CASSDGQGMETQYF,TGTGCCAGCTCAGACGGACAGGGGATGGAGACCCAGTACTTC
TRBJ2-7,NA,12,TRBV11-2,NA,CASSLGQHEQYF,TGTGCCAGCAGCTTGGGACAACACGAGCAGTACTTC
TRBJ2-7,NA,12,TRBV6-5,NA,CASKGGVNEQYF,TGTGCCAGCAAAGGGGGGGTAAACGAGCAGTACTTC
TRBJ1-2,NA,12,TRBV7-8,NA,CASSGGGYGYTF,TGTGCCAGCAGCGGGGGCGGCTATGGCTACACCTTC
TRBJ2-7,NA,17,TRBV25-1,NA,CASSDDGTHGSSYEQYF,TGTGCCAGCAGTGATGACGGGACTCACGGGAGCTCCTACGAGCAGTACTTC
TRBJ2-3,NA,15,TRBV7-6,TRBD1,CASSSGTGHTDTQYF,TGTGCCAGCAGCTCCGGGACAGGGCACACAGATACGCAGTATTTT